The rows below give T cell receptor beta chains drawn from one sample of a study of early T cells in non-severe SARS-CoV-2 infection. TCRdb called the 5' RACE reads again in MiXCR, with one record for every CDR3 protein. The sample shows 32,000 or so distinct CDR3 sequences, around 9% of them seen only once. Source material: whole blood. The receptors come from an adult who was a healthcare worker with PCR-confirmed SARS-CoV-2 infection or an uninfected control (not recorded which). Both conserved end residues are part of each CDR3. A D gene is named only where the DNA matches it firmly. Where a row states a size, it is once, few, many or the class of an expanded clone; other rows omit it.

cdr3_nt cdr3_aa clone_size d_call j_call v_call
TGTGCTAGTGGTTTCGGGGGGGCCAAATCAGCCACCGGGGAGCTGTTTTTT CASGFGGAKSATGELFF many TRBD2 TRBJ2-2 TRBV12-5
TGTGCCAGCAGCCCACGGGGTCCCTTGGGCTACACCTTC CASSPRGPLGYTF many - TRBJ1-2 TRBV7-9
TGCAGTGCCTCCGAGACCAATGAGCAGTTCTTC CSASETNEQFF few - TRBJ2-1 TRBV20-1
TGTGCCAGCAAACCGGGGAATTCACCCCTCCACTTT CASKPGNSPLHF many - TRBJ1-6 TRBV6-2/TRBV6-3
TGTGCCAGCAGCTTAGCAACAGGGAGCACTGAAGCTTTCTTT CASSLATGSTEAFF many - TRBJ1-1 TRBV7-9
TGTGCCAGCAGCTTGTGGCCGACAGACACAGATACGCAGTATTTT CASSLWPTDTDTQYF - - TRBJ2-3 TRBV5-5
TGTGCCAGCAGCCAAGAGGTTGGGCGGGAAAATGAAAAACTGTTTTTT CASSQEVGRENEKLFF few - TRBJ1-4 TRBV4-2
TGTGCCAGCAGCTTGGGGACAGGGGTGAACACTGAAGCTTTCTTT CASSLGTGVNTEAFF - TRBD1 TRBJ1-1 TRBV28
TGTGTCAGCAGCTTAGGGACAGGGGCCGACGAGCAGTACTTC CVSSLGTGADEQYF many TRBD1 TRBJ2-7 TRBV7-6
TGTGCCAGCAGCCCCCTCGGACTAGCGGGCTACAATGAGCAGTTCTTC CASSPLGLAGYNEQFF many TRBD2 TRBJ2-1 TRBV5-6
TGCAGTGCTCAAACGGACAGGTCGGACACTGAAGCTTTCTTT CSAQTDRSDTEAFF few TRBD1 TRBJ1-1 TRBV20-1
TGTGCCAGCAGCCCGGACGGGACTAGCGAGGAATACGAGCAGTACTTC CASSPDGTSEEYEQYF - TRBD2 TRBJ2-7 TRBV7-2
TGTGCCAGCAGTTTTATACAGGATGGCTACACCTTC CASSFIQDGYTF many - TRBJ1-2 TRBV12-3/TRBV12-4
TGTGCCAGCAGTTACGGGATTATGCCTAGCACCAATGAGCAGTTCTTC CASSYGIMPSTNEQFF many - TRBJ2-1 TRBV6-5
TGTGCCATCAGTGACCTCTATGGCTACACCTTC CAISDLYGYTF - - TRBJ1-2 TRBV10-3
TGTGCCAGCAGCCTTAACGGAAGGTGGCTGTTTTTT CASSLNGRWLFF few - TRBJ2-2 TRBV14
TGCAGCGTTGATCTAGCGGACCTGAACATTCAGTACTTC CSVDLADLNIQYF few TRBD2 TRBJ2-4 TRBV29-1
TGTGCCAGCAGCTTAGGGGACAGGGTTTCGGACACTGAAGCTTTCTTT CASSLGDRVSDTEAFF many TRBD1 TRBJ1-1 TRBV7-2
TGCAGCGTTGTTGGTAGGGAAGAGACCCAGTACTTC CSVVGREETQYF many - TRBJ2-5 TRBV29-1
TGTGCCAGCAGCTTAGCTAGGACACAAAGCAATCAGCCCCAGCATTTT CASSLARTQSNQPQHF - - TRBJ1-5 TRBV7-8
TGTGCCACCAGTGCGGAGGATACGCAGTATTTT CATSAEDTQYF few - TRBJ2-3 TRBV24-1
TGTGCCAGCAGCTTAGCACATAATGAGCAGTTCTTC CASSLAHNEQFF many - TRBJ2-1 TRBV7-6
TGTGCCAGCAGCCCCTCGGAGTACGAGCAGTACTTC CASSPSEYEQYF many - TRBJ2-7 TRBV7-2
TGTGCTAGTGGTTTCCTCCCCGGGATGGTCACTGAAGCTTTCTTT CASGFLPGMVTEAFF many - TRBJ1-1 TRBV12-5
TGTGCCAGCAGCGTCCGGGGCTCCTATGGCTACACCTTC CASSVRGSYGYTF - - TRBJ1-2 TRBV12-3/TRBV12-4
TGCGCCAGCAGCCAAGACCTAGACCGAAGCACCGGGGAGCTGTTTTTT CASSQDLDRSTGELFF many - TRBJ2-2 TRBV4-3
TGCGCCAGCAGCAACGGACAGGAACTTAATTCACCCCTCCACTTT CASSNGQELNSPLHF many TRBD1 TRBJ1-6 TRBV5-1
TGTGCCAGCAGAATGGGAGCGTGGTCCGAAGAGACCCAGTACTTC CASRMGAWSEETQYF many - TRBJ2-5 TRBV6-5
TGTGCCAGCAGCCCAGGCCGGGCGAACCAACAAGAGACCCAGTACTTC CASSPGRANQQETQYF - - TRBJ2-5 TRBV6-5
TGTGCCAGTAGTAACGGGGGGACTGAGCAGTTCTTC CASSNGGTEQFF many TRBD2 TRBJ2-1 TRBV19
TGCAGCGTTGGTATCGCAGACTACGAGCAGTACTTC CSVGIADYEQYF few - TRBJ2-7 TRBV29-1
TGTGCCAGCAGCTCCCTTGACAGGGCTGGGGGCTACACCTTC CASSSLDRAGGYTF many TRBD1 TRBJ1-2 TRBV7-2
TGTGCCAGCAGCGGGGGGTCGTCCCAACCCACAGATACGCAGTATTTT CASSGGSSQPTDTQYF medium-sized - TRBJ2-3 TRBV9
TGTGCCAGCAGTTGGGGATACGATACGCAGTATTTT CASSWGYDTQYF many - TRBJ2-3 TRBV2
TGTGCCAGCAGCCAAGTCCCAGACAATGAGCAGTTCTTC CASSQVPDNEQFF - - TRBJ2-1 TRBV3-1
TGCAGCGTTACTTTTCTCGCTGAAGCTTTCTTT CSVTFLAEAFF - - TRBJ1-1 TRBV29-1